This T cell receptor (beta chain) comes out of a study of shared T cell receptors in the human thymus. This CDR3 is built from 14 residues. Using immunoSEQ multiplex PCR, the repertoire was profiled, and TCRdb retains in-frame clones only, with some absent. The sample yields hundreds of thousands of clones, around 87% seen once. The same sample was also studied in work on human thymus T cells.

Sequenced sample: thymocytes. The gene calls are TRBV21-1 and TRBJ2-7; the table's D call, TRBD2, has no DNA check behind it. TRBV21-1 is a pseudogene locus. The TCR comes from a boy under three years old with a congenital heart defect. CDR3 sequence reads: CASSKCGTPYEQYF. CDR3 DNA sequence: TGTGCCAGCAGCAAATGCGGGACGCCCTACGAGCAGTACTTC.